The 10 T cell receptor beta chains below come from one sample, sequenced in a study of blood T cell repertoires in COVID-19. Measured with immunoSEQ multiplex PCR; TCRdb has only the in-frame clones, and not every one. The sample records about 210,000 clones, about 88% being singletons. The sample comprised peripheral blood. The receptors were gathered from a woman aged 80 or over with acute or convalescent COVID-19.

This chain links TRBV6-4 with TRBJ2-7, with 7 bases matching TRBD1. The trim removed 6 bases at V and 0 bases at J, leaving 5 bases unmatched. CDR1 is MRHNA and CDR2 is SNTAGT in the germline V gene. The CDR3 spans 14 residues. The CDR3 protein is CASRRTGDSYEQYF. DNA of the CDR3: TGTGCCAGCAGAAGGACAGGTGACTCCTACGAGCAGTACTTC.

This chain connects TRBV5-1 to TRBJ2-7, with D possibly matching TRBD2 (5 bases). CDR1 SGHRS and CDR2 YFSETQ come from the germline V gene. V lost 4 bases, J lost 0 bases, and 11 bases lay in between. The CDR3 has 14 amino acids. In nucleotides, the CDR3 is TGCGCCAGCAGCACCCAAGGAGGCTCCTACGAGCAGTACTTC. Residues: CASSTQGGSYEQYF.

The chain is built from TRBV18 and TRBJ2-5; D gene unclear. Trimming cost V 0 bases and J 5 bases, with 7 bases left between them. CDR1 and CDR2 from the germline V gene are KGHSH and LQKENI. The CDR3 covers 13 residues. DNA for the CDR3: TGTGCCAGCTCACCACCGACTCGTGAGACCCAGTACTTC. It translates to CASSPPTRETQYF.

This chain joins TRBV4-3 and TRBJ1-1, with 7 nucleotides matching TRBD1. After removal of 0 bases from V and 3 bases from J, the junction contained 1 base not matched to a gene. This CDR3 contains 14 residues. Per the germline V gene, CDR1 is LGHNA and CDR2 is YSLEER. The DNA for the CDR3 is TGCGCCAGCAGCCAAGAGGGACAGTACACTGAAGCTTTCTTT. Encoded protein: CASSQEGQYTEAFF.

This chain links TRBV5-1 with TRBJ2-7; 10 positions agree with TRBD2. Trimming cost V 0 bases and J 3 bases; bases outside gene matches: 9. This CDR3 comprises 17 residues. CDR1 and CDR2 from the germline V gene are SGHRS and YFSETQ. CDR3 region: CASSLEASGSTFYEQYF. Here the CDR3 DNA reads TGCGCCAGCAGCTTGGAGGCTAGCGGGAGTACTTTCTACGAGCAGTACTTC. The entire variable domain, with the rest obtained from reference TRBV5-1 and TRBJ2-7, is as follows: KAGVTQTPRYLIKTRGQQVTLSCSPISGHRSVSWYQQTPGQGLQFLFEYFSETQRNKGNFPGRFSGRQFSNSRSEMNVSTLELGDSALYLCASSLEASGSTFYEQYFGPGTRLTVT.

The chain joins TRBV6-5 to TRBJ2-3; possibly TRBD1 for D (5 bases). Germline CDR1 MNHEY, CDR2 SVGAGI. The CDR3 consists of 15 residues. V shed 10 bases and J shed 0 bases, with 17 bases lying between them. The CDR3 sequence is CAIRQIRPSTDTQYF. CDR3 bases: TGTGCCATCCGACAGATCCGACCTAGCACAGATACGCAGTATTTT.

The V gene is TRBV7-3, the J gene TRBJ2-3; 7 nucleotides line up with TRBD2. Germline CDR1 reads SGHTA; CDR2 reads FQGTGA. The CDR3 has 15 amino acids. Germline trimming cut 5 bases from V and 4 bases from J; bases unmatched to any gene: 9. The CDR3 sequence is CASSQASGFPDTQYF. As DNA, the CDR3 is TGTGCCAGCAGCCAGGCTAGCGGATTCCCAGATACGCAGTATTTT.

The chain employs TRBV7-2 and TRBJ2-2, with D possibly matching TRBD1 (6 bases). This CDR3 is 14 amino acids long. Germline values: CDR1 SGHTA, CDR2 FQGNSA. V was cut by 4 bases and J by 4 bases, with 10 bases left in between. The CDR3 region is CASSWIRGTGELFF. The CDR3 nucleotides are TGTGCCAGCAGCTGGATCAGGGGCACCGGGGAGCTGTTTTTT. Using reference TRBV7-2 and TRBJ2-2 for the parts outside the CDR3, the full variable domain is GAGVSQSPSNKVTEKGKDVELRCDPISGHTALYWYRQSLGQGLEFLIYFQGNSAPDKSGLPSDRFSAERTGGSVSTLTIQRTQQEDSAVYLCASSWIRGTGELFFGEGSRLTVL.

This clone came up once. The rearrangement uses TRBV5-6 and TRBJ1-6; 8 nucleotides agree with TRBD1. The V and J ends lost 2 bases and 7 bases, in that order; junction bases with no gene match: 5. Germline CDR1 and CDR2: SGHDT and YYEEEE. CDR3 length equals 15 residues. The CDR3 region is CASSFRRQGNSPLHF. The CDR3 bases are TGTGCCAGCAGCTTCAGGAGACAGGGGAATTCACCCCTCCACTTT.

CDR3 loop: CASGSGTGNTGELFF. CDR3 in DNA: TGCGCCAGCGGTTCCGGGACAGGAAACACCGGGGAGCTGTTTTTT. The genes are TRBV5-1 and TRBJ2-2; TRBD1 matches 8 bases. This CDR3 spans 15 amino acids. Germline lookup yields CDR1 SGHRS and CDR2 YFSETQ. V shed 7 bases and J 2 bases; nucleotides not matched to a gene: 7.